This is a list of T cell receptor beta chains from one sample in a study of blood T cell repertoires in COVID-19. TCRdb's copy holds only in-frame clones and misses some; the assay was immunoSEQ multiplex PCR. Of around 370,000 clones listed, almost 90% were seen once; the top ten hold just under 7.5%. Sequencing was performed on peripheral blood. These receptors were obtained from a woman aged 70-85 years with COVID-19, enrolled during active disease. Both conserved end residues are part of each CDR3. The order of the fields is D gene, J gene, V gene, clone size, CDR3 DNA, CDR3 protein. D genes are given only for firm matches. Clone size is stated in some rows and not others, as once, few, many or a class when expanded.

d_call: -; j_call: TRBJ1-2; v_call: TRBV6-5; clone_size: -; cdr3_nt: TGTGCCAGCAGTCCGAGGACAGAGAACTATGGCTACACCTTC; cdr3_aa: CASSPRTENYGYTF
d_call: -; j_call: TRBJ1-6; v_call: TRBV7-2; clone_size: -; cdr3_nt: TGTGCCAGCAGCTTAGGAACAGATAATTCACCCCTCCACTTT; cdr3_aa: CASSLGTDNSPLHF
d_call: -; j_call: TRBJ1-3; v_call: TRBV30; clone_size: -; cdr3_nt: TGTGCCTGCCCGCGGGGGAACTCTGGAAACACCATATATTTT; cdr3_aa: CACPRGNSGNTIYF
d_call: -; j_call: TRBJ1-1; v_call: TRBV28; clone_size: -; cdr3_nt: TGTGCCAGCAGTGGGGTGAAGGGGCACACTGAAGCTTTCTTT; cdr3_aa: CASSGVKGHTEAFF
d_call: TRBD2; j_call: TRBJ2-7; v_call: TRBV7-2; clone_size: -; cdr3_nt: TGTGCCAGCAGCTTAGACGGGGGGTACCAGTACTTC; cdr3_aa: CASSLDGGYQYF
d_call: -; j_call: TRBJ2-5; v_call: TRBV7-9; clone_size: -; cdr3_nt: TGTGCCAGCAGCTTACGGCGAGAGGGAGGGACCCAGTACTTC; cdr3_aa: CASSLRREGGTQYF
d_call: TRBD2; j_call: TRBJ2-3; v_call: TRBV18; clone_size: -; cdr3_nt: TGTGCCAGCTCACCCGCCGGGGGGACGAGCACAGATACGCAGTATTTT; cdr3_aa: CASSPAGGTSTDTQYF
d_call: -; j_call: TRBJ1-4; v_call: TRBV21-1; clone_size: -; cdr3_nt: TGTGCCAGCAGCGATACGGGACAGTCTAATGAAAAACTGTTTTTT; cdr3_aa: CASSDTGQSNEKLFF
d_call: TRBD1; j_call: TRBJ1-2; v_call: TRBV28; clone_size: -; cdr3_nt: TGTGCCAGCAGTACCGGGACAGGCACTGGCTACACCTTC; cdr3_aa: CASSTGTGTGYTF
d_call: TRBD2; j_call: TRBJ2-1; v_call: TRBV6-2/TRBV6-3; clone_size: once; cdr3_nt: TGTGCCAGCAGTTTAGCGGGGGGGTATTTCCAGTTCTTC; cdr3_aa: CASSLAGGYFQFF
d_call: TRBD1; j_call: TRBJ2-7; v_call: TRBV19; clone_size: -; cdr3_nt: TGTGCCAGTAGTATTGGTCAGGGGGCTCCCTACGAGCAGTACTTC; cdr3_aa: CASSIGQGAPYEQYF
d_call: -; j_call: TRBJ2-7; v_call: TRBV24-1; clone_size: -; cdr3_nt: TGTGCCACCAGTGATGGAGGGACCTACGAGCAGTACTTC; cdr3_aa: CATSDGGTYEQYF
d_call: -; j_call: TRBJ1-1; v_call: TRBV12-3/TRBV12-4; clone_size: -; cdr3_nt: TGTGCCAGCAGTCTAACGAATGAAGCTTTCTTT; cdr3_aa: CASSLTNEAFF
d_call: -; j_call: TRBJ1-4; v_call: TRBV13; clone_size: -; cdr3_nt: TGTGCCAGCAGCGGGCAGGATGCAACTAATGAAAAACTGTTTTTT; cdr3_aa: CASSGQDATNEKLFF
d_call: -; j_call: TRBJ1-6; v_call: TRBV28; clone_size: once; cdr3_nt: TGTGCCAGCAGTTTGCTGAGTAGCTCCTATAATTCACCCCTCCACTTT; cdr3_aa: CASSLLSSSYNSPLHF
d_call: -; j_call: TRBJ2-5; v_call: TRBV21-1; clone_size: -; cdr3_nt: TGTGCCAACCAGAAAGAGACCCAGTACTTC; cdr3_aa: CANQKETQYF
d_call: -; j_call: TRBJ1-4; v_call: TRBV5-6; clone_size: -; cdr3_nt: TGTGCCAGCAGCTTTCCAGGGAATGAAAAACTGTTTTTT; cdr3_aa: CASSFPGNEKLFF
d_call: -; j_call: TRBJ1-3; v_call: TRBV5-1; clone_size: -; cdr3_nt: TGCGCCAGCAGCTTGAGGGGCCTTGGAGGGTCCGGAAACACCATATATTTT; cdr3_aa: CASSLRGLGGSGNTIYF
d_call: -; j_call: TRBJ1-2; v_call: TRBV28; clone_size: once; cdr3_nt: TGTGCCAGCAGTTCCACGGTTTTTGAAGGCTACACCTTC; cdr3_aa: CASSSTVFEGYTF
d_call: -; j_call: TRBJ1-1; v_call: TRBV21-1; clone_size: -; cdr3_nt: TGTGCCAGCGTTTCCAGGGACACTGAAGCTTTCTTT; cdr3_aa: CASVSRDTEAFF
d_call: -; j_call: TRBJ1-3; v_call: TRBV18; clone_size: -; cdr3_nt: TGTGCCAGCTCAATAGACTCTGGAAACACCATATATTTT; cdr3_aa: CASSIDSGNTIYF
d_call: -; j_call: TRBJ1-2; v_call: TRBV7-9; clone_size: -; cdr3_nt: TGTGCCAGCAGCGCCCGGTTAGCTAACTATGGCTACACCTTC; cdr3_aa: CASSARLANYGYTF
d_call: -; j_call: TRBJ2-7; v_call: TRBV5-1; clone_size: -; cdr3_nt: TGCGCCACCCGACCCAGCGTAGCTTACGAGCAGTACTTC; cdr3_aa: CATRPSVAYEQYF
d_call: -; j_call: TRBJ1-2; v_call: TRBV5-1; clone_size: -; cdr3_nt: TGCGCCAGCAGCTTGGGGGGCCTAGGCGTCGATGGCTACACCTTC; cdr3_aa: CASSLGGLGVDGYTF
d_call: -; j_call: TRBJ1-1; v_call: TRBV7-9; clone_size: -; cdr3_nt: TGTGCCAGCCATTTCCCCAATGGAGGTATCACTGAAGCTTTCTTT; cdr3_aa: CASHFPNGGITEAFF
d_call: -; j_call: TRBJ2-7; v_call: TRBV15; clone_size: -; cdr3_nt: TGTGCCACCAGCAGTACCGAGGGAGGAGGCGAGCAGTACTTC; cdr3_aa: CATSSTEGGGEQYF
d_call: -; j_call: TRBJ1-2; v_call: TRBV7-8; clone_size: -; cdr3_nt: TGTGCCAGCAGCCAACGGACAGAGAGAGTCTATGGCTACACCTTC; cdr3_aa: CASSQRTERVYGYTF
d_call: -; j_call: TRBJ1-5; v_call: TRBV6-6; clone_size: -; cdr3_nt: TGTGCCAGCCGAGCAGGGGTTGGCAATCAGCCCCAGCATTTT; cdr3_aa: CASRAGVGNQPQHF
d_call: TRBD1; j_call: TRBJ1-1; v_call: TRBV6-5; clone_size: -; cdr3_nt: TGTGCCAGCACCGAGACAGGGACGTACACTGAAGCTTTCTTT; cdr3_aa: CASTETGTYTEAFF